This T cell receptor beta chain was captured by sequencing in a study of blood T cell repertoires in COVID-19. Profiling relied on immunoSEQ multiplex PCR, and the TCRdb table lists in-frame clones only, not all of them. Of some 180,000 clones detected, under 90% appear once; the ten largest clones hold about 6.4%. CDR3 length: 12 amino acids. J gave up 7 bases and V 4 bases, and 2 bases lay outside the gene matches. Germline CDR1 reads SGHRS; CDR2 reads YFSETQ. This chain links TRBV5-1 with TRBJ2-1; 7 positions agree with TRBD1. Sequenced material: peripheral blood. This clonotype was obtained from a human donor in a cohort sampled during active COVID-19. The CDR3 here is CASSPGGNEQFF. CDR3 coding DNA: TGCGCCAGCAGCCCAGGGGGAAATGAGCAGTTCTTC.